This T cell receptor beta chain was recorded in a study of OX40 agonist ivuxolimab in advanced cancers. Broader study findings: The CD4+ and CD8+ T cells in the blood had expanded clonally by week 6 at 0.1 to 3.0 mg/kg. Low normalized clonal expansion also occurred in some nonresponding patients.

As for this clone: Its antigen is unknown.

Germline V gene sequence: CDR1 SNHLY, CDR2 FYNNEI. With 7 bases removed from V and 5 bases from J, the gap between germline ends came to 28 bases. The CDR3 loop spans 18 amino acids. The assay was immunoSEQ multiplex PCR, and TCRdb's table has in-frame clones only and misses some. The sample records 15,000 or so clones, 70% to 80% being singletons. This sequence joins TRBV2 and TRBJ2-3, with a possible D match to TRBD1 (5 bases). Sequenced material: CD4+ or CD8+ T cells sorted from blood, taken in a trial of the OX40 agonist ivuxolimab. The sequence was collected from an adult with an advanced solid tumor such as melanoma, head and neck, liver or kidney cancer. CDR3 nucleotide sequence: TGTGCCAGCACCCGAAGGGGTGACTCTCCTCTTCCCGGAGATACGCAGTATTTT. It codes for CASTRRGDSPLPGDTQYF.